This entry is about one TCR beta chain. Its cognate antigen is unknown. RNA was extracted with the RNeasy kit, and a quantity of about 0.45 to 1 ug was reverse transcribed using random hexamers. TCRdb re-derived calls from the immunoSEQ multiplex PCR reads in MiXCR, one entry per CDR3 protein. This table has about 83,000 distinct CDR3 sequences, 95% appearing once. The data were taken from a study of CD8 T cells in Susac syndrome. Study overall: Patients with Susac syndrome were, at the time of blood collection, therapy-naive, maintained on corticosteroids, or maintained on intravenous immunoglobulin alone. Study-wide results and limits: CD8+ clonal expansion in Susac was maximal in TEMRA cells and in active patients. A handful of Susac-specific public clones appeared in CD8+ TEMRA repertoires, and around 16 in total CD8+ repertoires.

There are 16 residues in the CDR3. The junction had 10 bases not matched to a gene; V was cut back by 2 bases and J by 5 bases. Germline V gene data show CDR1 as SGHDN and CDR2 as FVKESK. This sequence joins TRBV14 and TRBJ2-3; 7 nucleotides align to TRBD2. Sequenced sample: CD8+ T cells from PBMCs. The receptor comes from a human donor with Susac syndrome. The CDR3 DNA sequence: TGTGCCAGCAGCCAAATTGCTAGCGGCTACGGAGATACGCAGTATTTT. Amino acid sequence: CASSQIASGYGDTQYF.